The entry that follows covers one T cell receptor (beta chain) sequence. The data derive from a study of blood T cell repertoires in COVID-19. Study summary: From T cells, B-cell-depleted T cells, or PBMCs came the material, which was cDNA or gDNA.

Original analysis: Nucleated cell counts were estimated from reference gene primer amplification. The method was immunoSEQ multiplex PCR; TCRdb's version includes in-frame clones alone and lacks a portion of them. For V, J and clone size, that table is used; D and trimming come from the DNA. The table includes 200,000 to 250,000 clones, 83% detected once. Sequencing was performed on peripheral blood. The source is a woman aged 70 to 79 with active or convalescent COVID-19.

The CDR3: CASRKSYGTGELFF. The CDR3 bases are TGTGCCAGCCGAAAGTCCTACGGCACCGGGGAGCTGTTTTTT. This sequence joins TRBV28 and TRBJ2-2; D unresolved. V lost 8 bases, J lost 4 bases, and 14 bases lay in between. This CDR3 contains 14 residues. Germline V CDR1 and CDR2: MDHEN, SYDVKM.